One and the same sample provided the 14 T cell receptor beta chains below, sequenced in a study of blood T cell repertoires in COVID-19. The data were produced by immunoSEQ multiplex PCR, yet TCRdb's version contains in-frame clones alone and is incomplete. Of 55,000 to 75,000 clones in the sample, about 80% were seen once. Sequencing was carried out using peripheral blood. These receptors originate from a man older than 75 with COVID-19, enrolled during active disease.

The chain uses TRBV30 and TRBJ1-1, with D maybe TRBD1 (5 bases). Germline assignment: CDR1 GTSNPN and CDR2 SVGIG (reference sequence). V lost 5 bases and J 0 bases, leaving 13 bases between the germline ends. The CDR3 consists of 14 residues. For the CDR3, the DNA is TGTGCCTGGGACCCAGGACATCTGAACACTGAAGCTTTCTTT. Protein product: CAWDPGHLNTEAFF.

This clone was recorded only once. The J gene is TRBJ2-2, the V gene TRBV9; the D is unclear. Trimming removed 0 bases from V and 1 base from J, with 4 bases in between. This CDR3 spans 14 amino acids. Germline V gene sequence: CDR1 SGDLS, CDR2 YYNGEE. The CDR3 nucleotides read TGTGCCAGCAGCGTAGTACAGAACACCGGGGAGCTGTTTTTT. It yields the protein CASSVVQNTGELFF.

This clone was counted once. The gene calls are TRBV7-9 and TRBJ2-3; weak D call: TRBD2 (7 bases). This CDR3 comprises 15 residues. The V gene lost 5 bases and the J gene lost 5 bases, with 17 bases spanning the gap. Germline loops: CDR1 SEHNR, CDR2 FQNEAQ (reference sequence). CDR3 sequence reads: CASSPGAGVGDTQYF. The CDR3, as DNA: TGTGCCAGCAGCCCGGGGGCGGGAGTGGGAGATACGCAGTATTTT.

The J gene is TRBJ2-1, the V gene TRBV28; a weak D match, TRBD2 (5 bases). Germline V gene sequence: CDR1 MDHEN, CDR2 SYDVKM. Trimming cost V 10 bases and J 6 bases, with 16 bases left between them. This CDR3 has 13 amino acids. The DNA of the CDR3 is TGTGCCACCTCCCTCCCTAGCCCCAATGAGCAGTTCTTC. Residues: CATSLPSPNEQFF.

The genes are TRBV5-1 and TRBJ1-2; TRBD1 might be the D (5 bases). The CDR3 spans 13 residues. V was shortened by 5 bases and J by 3 bases, with 11 bases between the two germline ends. Germline assignment: CDR1 SGHRS and CDR2 YFSETQ. The CDR3 region is CASRAGLDYGYTF. CDR3 sequence (DNA): TGCGCCAGCAGGGCAGGGCTCGACTATGGCTACACCTTC.

The genes are TRBV7-7 and TRBJ2-7, with TRBD1 identical over 12 bases. Germline assignment: CDR1 SSHAT and CDR2 FNYEAQ (reference sequence). Trimming cost V 6 bases and J 6 bases; bases outside gene matches: 9. This CDR3 spans 15 amino acids. CDR3 protein: CASSSTPGQGAEQYF. As DNA, the CDR3 is TGTGCCAGCAGTTCTACCCCGGGACAGGGGGCCGAGCAGTACTTC.

This clone was recorded once. CDR3 sequence reads: CASSLGRGGNTGELFF. The CDR3 DNA reads as TGTGCCAGCAGTTTAGGAAGGGGGGGAAACACCGGGGAGCTGTTTTTT. The chain links TRBV28 to TRBJ2-2; the D gene is possibly TRBD2 (7 bases). CDR3 size: 16 residues. The V end lost 2 bases, the J end lost 2 bases, and 12 bases lay between the germline ends. Germline values: CDR1 MDHEN, CDR2 SYDVKM.

This chain links TRBV18 with TRBJ1-4; 10 bases are shared with TRBD1. The CDR3 has 15 amino acids. V lost 4 bases to trimming and J lost 6 bases; unmatched junction nucleotides: 5. CDR1 KGHSH and CDR2 LQKENI come from the germline V gene. CDR3 in amino acids: CASSRTGTGDEKLFF. The CDR3 nucleotides are TGTGCCAGCTCACGTACCGGGACAGGGGATGAAAAACTGTTTTTT.

This clone was observed once. V gene TRBV7-2 combines with J gene TRBJ2-7; the match to TRBD2 covers 9 bases. The CDR3 runs to 15 residues. V lost 5 bases and J lost 2; bases outside the gene matches: 7. The germline gives CDR1 SGHTA, CDR2 FQGNSA. The CDR3, as DNA: TGTGCCAGCAGCCCAAGCGGGGGGAGCACCTACGAGCAGTACTTC. Its translation: CASSPSGGSTYEQYF.

CDR3: CASSALGGRAGTEAFF. The DNA of the CDR3 is TGTGCCAGCAGTGCCCTCGGGGGTCGAGCGGGCACTGAAGCTTTCTTT. The chain links TRBV27 to TRBJ1-1; maybe TRBD1 (5 bases). CDR1 is MNHEY and CDR2 is SMNVEV in the germline V gene (reference sequence). V lost 5 bases and J lost 4, with 20 bases in between. The CDR3 extends over 16 amino acids.

The CDR3 sequence is CASTRYTEAFF. Written as DNA, the CDR3 is TGTGCCAGCACCCGGTACACTGAAGCTTTCTTT. The J gene is TRBJ1-1, the V gene TRBV25-1; no reliable D call. Trimming removed 7 bases at V and 3 bases at J, with 6 bases between. Germline V gives CDR1 MGHDK, CDR2 SYGVNS. The CDR3 length is 11 residues.

This clone came up once. The chain combines TRBV5-6 with TRBJ2-2; TRBD2 is a possible D gene (6 bases). In germline, CDR1 is SGHDT, CDR2 YYEEEE. There are 15 residues in the CDR3. With 4 bases removed from V and 5 bases from J, the gap between germline ends came to 15 bases. CDR3 DNA sequence: TGTGCCAGCAGCCCTGGAAGGAGGGCAACCGGGGAGCTGTTTTTT. This encodes CASSPGRRATGELFF.

The chain has TRBV6-5 and TRBJ1-5, with a tentative D call TRBD1 (5 bases). CDR3 length: 14 amino acids. The germline V gene has CDR1 MNHEY and CDR2 SVGAGI. Trimming removed 0 bases at V and 7 bases at J, with 10 bases between. CDR3 region: CASSYSGEDQPQHF. CDR3 sequence (DNA): TGTGCCAGCAGTTACTCGGGGGAGGACCAGCCCCAGCATTTT.

V gene TRBV9 combines with J gene TRBJ1-2; 9 nucleotides line up with TRBD1. CDR3 size: 16 residues. J lost 4 bases, V lost 0 bases, and 7 bases had no gene match. Germline assignment: CDR1 SGDLS and CDR2 YYNGEE. The CDR3 region is CASSVGSGTGPYGYTF. CDR3 in DNA: TGTGCCAGCAGCGTAGGTTCCGGGACAGGGCCCTATGGCTACACCTTC.